This T cell receptor beta chain was recorded in a study of T-cell memory formation after mild COVID-19 (dated by TCRdb to the early 2020s). Broadly, across the study: TCR sequence clusters from the two donors were largely donor specific. The cohort was made up of two young adult volunteers, one female and one male, who were previously healthy. Longitudinal TCRalpha and TCRbeta repertoire sequencing tracked T-cell clones expanding and contracting after mild COVID-19 in two donors. Results and caveats for the whole study, not just this receptor: Only two mild cases were covered by the study, and larger cohorts that include severe cases with pre-infection samples were considered necessary. Some responding clones were detected in pre-infection memory, suggesting pre-existing cross-reactive memory T cells joined the SARS-CoV-2 response. Contracting CD4+ clones turned up mainly in the CM and EM memory subsets, whereas EMRA was where CD8+ clones were enriched. From day 15 to 85, contracting clones showed balanced CD4/CD8 phenotypes, whereas a second wave of clones that expanded from day 15 to 37 leaned towards CD4+. SARS-CoV-2 specificity of the second-wave clones peaking on day 37 was not confirmed.

Trimmed from V: 1 base; trimmed from J: 2 bases; junction bases lacking a gene match: 15. In the germline V gene (reference sequence), CDR1 corresponds to SGHNT and CDR2 to YYREEE. From cysteine to phenylalanine, the CDR3 is 19 amino acids long. Only the CDR3 DNA stays, 57 bases, in frame from base 1. The data were produced on an Illumina NovaSeq 6000. Using 5'RACE with constant-segment primers, TCRalpha and TCRbeta cDNA libraries were constructed, with sample barcodes and unique molecular identifiers added in the process. RNA was extracted from every sample with Trizol reagent. Libraries were amplified in two PCR steps, with a second sample barcode and Illumina TruSeq adapters added in the second step. The libraries were sequenced on an Illumina NovaSeq using 2 x 150 bp paired-end reads. Turning to the authors' computational methods: Reads were demultiplexed and collapsed into UMI-guided consensus sequences with migec v1.2.7. Using mixcr v2.1.11, UMI consensuses were aligned to TRA and TRB V and J templates and then assembled into clonotypes. Expanded or contracted clonotypes were those called significant by both edgeR and NoisET, with noise models trained on biological replicates. For edgeR calls, the thresholds were a false discovery rate-adjusted p below 0.01 and a log2 fold-change of 1. As an exploratory analysis of dynamics, max-normalized trajectories of the 1000 most abundant clonotypes were examined by PCA with hierarchical clustering. Each responding clone was given a CD4 or CD8 phenotype based on the CD4+ and CD8+ repertoires, which had been sequenced separately. TCRdb reprocessing: public reads trimmed at Q25 with fastp, clones called with MiXCR, in-frame beta chains kept. For every CDR3 protein sequence, its rows merge into one entry that carries the most common genes and DNA. The authors' filters were not applied to this entry. The sample profile shows about 250,000 distinct CDR3 sequences; 15% of them were found once. Of the sample, 2.1% falls within the top ten clones.

This clonotype came up a few times. Its antigen is unknown. No clone much larger than this one lies a single base away; base qualities are absent. PBMCs were isolated by Ficoll-Paque density gradient centrifugation. Material: PBMCs or a T cell subset sorted from them (not recorded which). The sequence was obtained from an adult woman who had mild COVID-19 (a few samples of this study predate the infection). The sample titles of this study are shuffled in the database, so cell type and time point are left out; the donor was told from shared clones. The rearrangement combines TRBV5-4 with TRBJ2-7, and 10 bases in between align with TRBD2. The encoded CDR3 is CASSLLTSSGGDQTYEQYF. In nucleotides, the sequence is TGTGCCAGCAGCTTGTTAACGTCTAGCGGGGGAGACCAGACCTACGAGCAGTACTTC.